This entry concerns a single T cell receptor beta chain. This clonotype was seen at least ten times. Its antigen is currently not known. Base quality data are lacking; no much larger clone is found one base away. This entry belongs to a study of CD8 T cells in ankylosing spondylitis (dated by TCRdb to about 2017). Context from the whole study: The study set out to find disease-linked TCR variants by profiling T cell receptor beta repertoires in ankylosing spondylitis patients and healthy donors. The full study cohort was made up of about 25 ankylosing spondylitis patients and 108 healthy donors. Samples of peripheral blood were taken, and for ankylosing spondylitis patients, synovial fluid was collected as well.

Reads for this sample came from an Illumina HiSeq 2500. Quantitative 5'-RACE with molecular barcodes was the method used to prepare the TCR beta libraries. From the authors' description of their analysis: To identify disease-linked TCR variants, a new computational method was used, one built on a probabilistic model of VDJ rearrangement. TCRdb applied fastp at Q25 and MiXCR to the public reads, then kept only in-frame beta chains. Rows matching on CDR3 protein sequence are summarized as one entry with the most common DNA and genes. TCRdb's processing, not the authors', yielded these V and J calls. For this sample the table gives 300,000 to 400,000 distinct CDR3 sequences, of which under 14% were detected only once. The ten largest clones add up to roughly 9.2% of the sample. The junction shows trimming of 4 bases on V and 17 bases on J, and the gene matches do not reach 9 bases of it. The cysteine opens and the phenylalanine closes a CDR3 of 12 amino acids. This entry keeps only the CDR3 DNA: 36 bases, framed from base 1. CDR1 and CDR2, per the germline V gene, are SGHTA and FQGNSA.

Overall study outcomes, separate from this receptor: Some of the motif variants had been reported before in the synovial fluid and blood of reactive arthritis patients, a finding that suggests common disease-initiation mechanisms. A TCR beta motif made up of several highly homologous amino acid variants appeared to be characteristic of blood from ankylosing spondylitis patients. The disease-linked clones were reported to be significantly enriched in matched synovial fluid samples from ankylosing spondylitis patients. The disease-linked clones showed a CD8+ phenotype and occurred at relatively low frequencies in peripheral blood.

The chain is assembled from TRBV7-2 and TRBJ1-4; TRBD1 matches 8 bases in the middle. The source is a female donor with ankylosing spondylitis or in good health (not recorded which). Material: blood, either unsorted or a sorted T cell fraction (not recorded which). Here the CDR3 is given as CASSWLGQGLFF. The DNA reads as follows: TGTGCCAGCAGCTGGCTAGGACAGGGACTCTTTTTT.